This TCR beta chain was retrieved from a study of PD-1 blockade in classical Hodgkin lymphoma. In the study overall: With a 2-week interval, patients received intravenous nivolumab at 3 mg/kg.

The germline V and J ends were trimmed by 2 bases and 0 bases, with 7 bases remaining between them. CDR1 and CDR2 (germline): SGHRS, YFSETQ. The CDR3 is 14 amino acids. About this clone itself: Its antigen remains unknown.

Study results and limitations: Newly diagnosed patients had diversity similar to the baseline diversity of complete responders. In CD4+ cells, TCR diversity went up significantly by C4D1, but in CD8+ cells it did not.

Every single patient, without exception, relapsed after autologous stem cell transplantation, and brentuximab vedotin exposure varied. Clones were sequenced by immunoSEQ multiplex PCR, and TCRdb holds only the in-frame ones, with some missing. The sample includes about 27,000 clones, 78% of them seen just once. The V and J genes are TRBV5-1 and TRBJ2-3; D uncertain. This clonotype originated in a human donor with classical Hodgkin lymphoma. This sample comprised peripheral blood mononuclear cells (PBMCs), obtained before the second cycle of nivolumab. The CDR3 reads CASSFQLSTDTQYF. The CDR3 DNA reads TGCGCCAGCAGCTTCCAACTGAGCACAGATACGCAGTATTTT.